A selection of T cell receptor beta chains follows, all from one sample in a study of T cell responses to AZD1222 COVID-19 vaccine. Clones were read by immunoSEQ multiplex PCR, and TCRdb kept only the in-frame ones, dropping some. The data hold about 100,000 clones, with 92% observed a single time. Sequences were derived from peripheral blood, sampled on day 0 of AZD1222 vaccination. These TCRs come from an adult in good health. CDR3s include the opening cysteine and the closing phenylalanine or tryptophan. D genes are given only for firm matches. A row's size may be missing; if present it is once, few, many or a size class.

>TRBJ1-5|TRBV4-2|NA|TRBD1
TGTGCCAGCAGCCAAGATGACCAGGGGGATCAGCCCCAGCATTTT
CASSQDDQGDQPQHF
>TRBJ2-1|TRBV6-5|NA|NA
TGTGCCAGCAGTTACTTCTCCCAGGGGCCTTACAATGAGCAGTTCTTC
CASSYFSQGPYNEQFF
>TRBJ2-7|TRBV25-1|NA|TRBD2
TGTGCCAGCAGTGCGATGACTAGCGGGGCCTCCTACGAGCAGTACTTC
CASSAMTSGASYEQYF
>TRBJ2-1|TRBV6-5|NA|NA
TGTGCCAGCAGCCGCCCCCTTGGCGGCAACAATGAGCAGTTCTTC
CASSRPLGGNNEQFF
>TRBJ1-4|TRBV21-1|NA|NA
TGTGCCAGCAGCAAAGGGACAGGGGAGGATAATGAAAAACTGTTTTTT
CASSKGTGEDNEKLFF
>TRBJ2-1|TRBV6-2/TRBV6-3|few|TRBD2
TGTGCCAGCAGTCGGACTAGCGAGTCCTACAATGAGCAGTTCTTC
CASSRTSESYNEQFF
>TRBJ2-2|TRBV7-9|NA|NA
TGTGCCAGCAGCTTACTGGGGGGCACCGGGGAGCTGTTTTTT
CASSLLGGTGELFF
>TRBJ2-3|TRBV6-2/TRBV6-3|NA|NA
TGTGCCAGCAGTTACCAAGGGGGAGCTAGCACAGATACGCAGTATTTT
CASSYQGGASTDTQYF
>TRBJ1-5|TRBV7-8|NA|NA
TGTGCCAGCAGCCTATTCAATCAGCCCCAGCATTTT
CASSLFNQPQHF
>TRBJ2-6|TRBV19|NA|TRBD1
TGTGCCAGTAGTAGAACGCCGGGACAGGGGGCGCGTGGGGCCAACGTCCTGACTTTC
CASSRTPGQGARGANVLTF
>TRBJ2-5|TRBV23-1|NA|NA
TGCGCCAGCAGTCAAGGGGGTGAGGGGACCCAAGAGACCCAGTACTTC
CASSQGGEGTQETQYF
>TRBJ2-1|TRBV28|NA|NA
TGTGCCAGCAGGCAACACAATGAGCAGTTCTTC
CASRQHNEQFF
>TRBJ1-5|TRBV6-5|NA|NA
TGTGCCAGCAGAGACGGTAATCAGCCCCAGCATTTT
CASRDGNQPQHF
>TRBJ2-7|TRBV23-1|NA|NA
TGCGCCAGCAGTCAACGGGCGACCCACGAGCAGTACTTC
CASSQRATHEQYF
>TRBJ1-1|TRBV14|once|TRBD1
TGTGCCAGCAGCCCGATACTCCGGGACAGGGTGAACACTGAAGCTTTCTTT
CASSPILRDRVNTEAFF
>TRBJ1-3|TRBV19|NA|NA
TGTGCCAGTAGTACCAGGGACGGGTACTTCTCTGGAAACACCATATATTTT
CASSTRDGYFSGNTIYF
>TRBJ1-6|TRBV18|NA|TRBD1
TGTGCCAGCTCTCCCCTGATGACAGGGGGCTCACCCCTCCACTTT
CASSPLMTGGSPLHF
>TRBJ2-7|TRBV6-5|once|NA
TGTGCCAGCAGTCAATTGAGGGGTCGGGACGAGCAGTACTTC
CASSQLRGRDEQYF
>TRBJ1-2|TRBV7-9|NA|NA
TGTGCCAGCAGCTTAGCTGGCGCCTATGGCTACACCTTC
CASSLAGAYGYTF
>TRBJ1-1|TRBV18|NA|NA
TGTGCCAGCTCAGAGACAGCCCAGAACACTGAAGCTTTCTTT
CASSETAQNTEAFF